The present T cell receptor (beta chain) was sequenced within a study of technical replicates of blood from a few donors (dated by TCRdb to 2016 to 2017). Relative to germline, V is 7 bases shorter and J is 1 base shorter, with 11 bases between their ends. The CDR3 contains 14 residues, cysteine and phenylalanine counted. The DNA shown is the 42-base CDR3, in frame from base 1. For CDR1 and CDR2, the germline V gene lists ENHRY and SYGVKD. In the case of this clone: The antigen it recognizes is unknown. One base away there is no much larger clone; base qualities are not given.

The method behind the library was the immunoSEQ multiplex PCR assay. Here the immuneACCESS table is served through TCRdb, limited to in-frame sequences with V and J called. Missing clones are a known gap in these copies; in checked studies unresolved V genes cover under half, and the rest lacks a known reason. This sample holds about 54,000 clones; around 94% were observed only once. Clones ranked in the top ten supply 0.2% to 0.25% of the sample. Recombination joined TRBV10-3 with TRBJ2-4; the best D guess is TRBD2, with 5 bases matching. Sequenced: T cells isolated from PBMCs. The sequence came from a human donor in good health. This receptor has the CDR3 CAITEVVAKNIQYF. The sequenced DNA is TGTGCCATCACGGAGGTCGTTGCCAAAAACATTCAGTACTTC.